The rows below give T cell receptor beta chains drawn from one sample of a study of blood T cell repertoires in COVID-19. This table comes from immunoSEQ multiplex PCR, and its TCRdb copy is limited to in-frame clones, with some not included. The sample has approximately 270,000 clones, about 85% seen once. The material sequenced was peripheral blood. Receptors originate from a human donor with COVID-19, enrolled during active disease. The donor label of this sample is uncertain. Each CDR3 is given with its conserved first and last residue. A D gene is named only where the DNA matches it firmly. Expanded clones are given a class, and other clones once, few, many or no size at all.

d_call	j_call	clone_size	v_call	cdr3_nt	cdr3_aa
.	TRBJ1-1	few	TRBV14	TGTGCCAGCAGCCAAACCGCCCGGGGCACTGAAGCTTTCTTT	CASSQTARGTEAFF
.	TRBJ1-2	.	TRBV19	TGTGCCAGTAGTATTTTCCAGGGCTACTATGGCTACACCTTC	CASSIFQGYYGYTF
TRBD1	TRBJ1-5	.	TRBV3-1/TRBV3-2	TGTGCCAGCAGCCCCGGGACAGGCCATCAGCCCCAGCATTTT	CASSPGTGHQPQHF
.	TRBJ1-3	.	TRBV5-1	TGCGCCAGCAGCCCATCGGGGGGGACCTCCTCTGGAAACACCATATATTTT	CASSPSGGTSSGNTIYF
.	TRBJ1-1	.	TRBV4-2	TGTGCCAGCAGCCAAGGTGGGGGCCTGAACACTGAAGCTTTCTTT	CASSQGGGLNTEAFF
.	TRBJ1-1	.	TRBV6-5	TGTGCCAGCAATGCTAGGCCGAACACTGAAGCTTTCTTT	CASNARPNTEAFF
.	TRBJ1-6	.	TRBV7-2	TGTGCCAGCACCTTACACGCTACTAGGTTAAGCTCCTATAATTCACCCCTCCACTTT	CASTLHATRLSSYNSPLHF
TRBD1	TRBJ1-1	.	TRBV5-1	TGCGCCAGCAGTTCAGACAGGGCGAGGACTGAAGCTTTCTTT	CASSSDRARTEAFF
TRBD1	TRBJ2-7	.	TRBV7-9	TGTGCCAGCAGCTTAGTGATAGGACAGGGGGCGCGGTACGAGCAGTACTTC	CASSLVIGQGARYEQYF
.	TRBJ2-2	few	TRBV4-3	TGCGCCAGCAGCCAAGTTATTGGCGGGACGAGGACCGGGGAGCTGTTTTTT	CASSQVIGGTRTGELFF
TRBD1	TRBJ2-2	.	TRBV7-2	TGTGCCAGCGGACAGGGGGCTGGTTTGACCGGGGAGCTGTTTTTT	CASGQGAGLTGELFF
.	TRBJ2-3	.	TRBV27	TGTGCCGGAGGGATTTCGGATCCCAGCACAGATACGCAGTATTTT	CAGGISDPSTDTQYF
.	TRBJ2-3	.	TRBV7-3	TGTGCCAGCAGCGCCGACAGGCTCTCCAGCACAGATACGCAGTATTTT	CASSADRLSSTDTQYF
.	TRBJ2-7	.	TRBV7-9	TGTGCCAGCAGCTCCTACCTTTACTTTTACGAGCAGTACTTC	CASSSYLYFYEQYF
.	TRBJ2-3	.	TRBV24-1	TGTGCCACCAGTGATTTAAGGGGGACAGATACGCAGTATTTT	CATSDLRGTDTQYF
TRBD1	TRBJ2-5	.	TRBV6-6	TGTGCCAGCAGCCCGAGGGACAGGAGAGCCCAAGAGACCCAGTACTTC	CASSPRDRRAQETQYF
TRBD1	TRBJ1-6	once	TRBV9	TGTGCCAGCAGCGCCTCGGACAGGGATGGATCACCCCTCCACTTT	CASSASDRDGSPLHF
TRBD2	TRBJ2-1	few	TRBV28	TGTGCCAGCACCCTAGCGGCTTCCTACAATGAGCAGTTCTTC	CASTLAASYNEQFF
.	TRBJ1-4	.	TRBV7-8	TGTGCCAGCAGCTTAGTCGGGAATGAAAAACTGTTTTTT	CASSLVGNEKLFF
.	TRBJ1-4	.	TRBV6-5	TGTGCCAGCAGCCCCACTCCAACTAATGAAAAACTGTTTTTT	CASSPTPTNEKLFF
.	TRBJ1-2	.	TRBV4-1	TGCGCCAGCAGCCAAGATGCCTTCCCAGACTATGGCTACACCTTC	CASSQDAFPDYGYTF
.	TRBJ1-5	.	TRBV19	TGTGCCAGTAGTACCCTTAGGGGCCAGCCCCAGCATTTT	CASSTLRGQPQHF
.	TRBJ2-1	.	TRBV5-1	TGCGCCAGCAGCTTGGAAGGTCGGCGGGACCGAGCCTACAATGAGCAGTTCTTC	CASSLEGRRDRAYNEQFF
.	TRBJ2-3	.	TRBV7-3	TGTGCCAGCAGCTATTCCTCGACCAGGGGAGAGTCGCAGTATTTT	CASSYSSTRGESQYF
.	TRBJ1-5	.	TRBV24-1	TGTGCCACCAGCCTAGGACTCGCGGATCAGCCCCAGCATTTT	CATSLGLADQPQHF
.	TRBJ1-1	.	TRBV7-7	TGTGCTAGCAGCTTAACTGGGGGGACTGAAGCTTTCTTT	CASSLTGGTEAFF
TRBD2	TRBJ2-2	.	TRBV5-1	TGCGCCAGCAGCCTCCGACTAGCGGGAGGGACCCGGGAAGGGGAGCTGTTTTTT	CASSLRLAGGTREGELFF
TRBD1	TRBJ1-2	.	TRBV7-9	TGTGCCAGCAGCCCACCGGACAGGGGCCCCTATGGCTACACCTTC	CASSPPDRGPYGYTF
TRBD1	TRBJ2-7	.	TRBV29-1	TGCAGCGTTCGCCTAACAGGGGGAGGCTCCTACGAGCAGTACTTC	CSVRLTGGGSYEQYF
TRBD2	TRBJ2-5	.	TRBV19	TGTGCCAGTAGTAGATCGGCGGGAGGGCCGGGGGAGACCCAGTACTTC	CASSRSAGGPGETQYF
TRBD2	TRBJ2-1	.	TRBV9	TGTGCCAGCAGCGTGGGCGGACTAGCGGGAGTTACCTCCTACAATGAGCAGTTCTTC	CASSVGGLAGVTSYNEQFF
TRBD2	TRBJ2-1	.	TRBV29-1	TGCAGCGGCGACAGCGGGAGCGATGAGCAGTTCTTC	CSGDSGSDEQFF
TRBD1	TRBJ1-2	.	TRBV28	TGTGCCAGCAGTCCGGGGGACAGGGCTAACTATGGCTACACCTTC	CASSPGDRANYGYTF
TRBD2	TRBJ2-7	once	TRBV2	TGTGCCAGCAGTGAGGGACTAGCGGGAGAGCAGTACTTC	CASSEGLAGEQYF
.	TRBJ1-2	.	TRBV9	TGTGCCAGCAGCGTAGGAGGCTTAGCTAACTATGGCTACACCTTC	CASSVGGLANYGYTF
TRBD1	TRBJ1-2	few	TRBV27	TGTGCCAGCAGTCCTGGACAGGGGGTCGGCTACACCTTC	CASSPGQGVGYTF
.	TRBJ2-2	.	TRBV6-5	TGTGCCAGCAGCCAACCAGCGATCCCCGGGGAGCTGTTTTTT	CASSQPAIPGELFF
TRBD1	TRBJ1-2	few	TRBV28	TGTGCCAGCAGCTCAGGGGGCCCGTATGGCTACACCTTC	CASSSGGPYGYTF
TRBD1	TRBJ2-2	.	TRBV6-5	TGTGCCAGCTCCAGGGGGCGCGGTGGCACCGGGGAGCTGTTTTTT	CASSRGRGGTGELFF
.	TRBJ1-2	.	TRBV30	TGTGCCTGGAGGGCGGGGGGCTATGGCTACACCTTC	CAWRAGGYGYTF
.	TRBJ2-1	.	TRBV3-1/TRBV3-2	TGTGCCAGCAGCCCTCCCCCCCGCAGGGCATACAATGAGCAGTTCTTC	CASSPPPRRAYNEQFF
.	TRBJ2-3	.	TRBV5-1	TGCGCCAGCAGCGGGAGCGGACGCACAGATACGCAGTATTTT	CASSGSGRTDTQYF
TRBD1	TRBJ1-1	.	TRBV28	TGTGCCAGCAGTACGCAGACAGGGTCGAGGGCTGAAGCTTTCTTT	CASSTQTGSRAEAFF
TRBD1	TRBJ2-3	.	TRBV6-6	TGTGCCAGCAGTTACTCGGGGACAGGGGGGACAGATACGCAGTATTTT	CASSYSGTGGTDTQYF
.	TRBJ1-1	.	TRBV19	TGTGCCAGTACCGATCCCGCCGCGAGGACTGAAGCTTTCTTT	CASTDPAARTEAFF
.	TRBJ1-5	.	TRBV19	TGTGCCAGTAATCCAGGGGCTAATCAGCCCCAGCATTTT	CASNPGANQPQHF
.	TRBJ1-5	.	TRBV6-2/TRBV6-3	TGTGCCAGCAGTTACTCGATCCGGGGGAGTAGAAATCAGCCCCAGCATTTT	CASSYSIRGSRNQPQHF
.	TRBJ2-4	.	TRBV7-2	TGTGCCAGCAGCTTAGGGGCCTTAGCCAAAAACATTCAGTACTTC	CASSLGALAKNIQYF
TRBD2	TRBJ2-2	.	TRBV10-3	TGTGCCATCAGTGCGCTAGCGGGAGGGCATGGGGCCGGGGAGCTGTTTTTT	CAISALAGGHGAGELFF
.	TRBJ1-2	once	TRBV12-5	TGTGCTAGTGGTTTGACCCACATTAACTATGGCTACACCTTC	CASGLTHINYGYTF
.	TRBJ2-6	.	TRBV3-1/TRBV3-2	TGTGCCAGCACCCCGACTCTTTCTGGGGCCAACGTCCTGACTTTC	CASTPTLSGANVLTF